The 23 T cell receptor beta chains below were found in one sample sequenced in a study of T cell responses to AZD1222 COVID-19 vaccine. Sequencing used immunoSEQ multiplex PCR; TCRdb keeps in-frame clones, though not all of them. The sample has 150,000 to 200,000 clones, 80% to 95% seen once; the top ten hold roughly 6%. Sequenced here: peripheral blood, sampled 28 days after the second AZD1222 dose. The receptor set was obtained from an adult who received the AZD1222 COVID-19 vaccine.

This clone has only a few counts. The V gene is TRBV27, the J gene TRBJ2-3, with a weak D call TRBD1 (5 bases). The CDR3 is made up of 15 amino acids. CDR1 MNHEY and CDR2 SMNVEV come from the germline V gene (reference sequence). V shed 1 base and J shed 2 bases, with 10 bases lying between them. CDR3 sequence: CASSLYRTYTDTQYF. CDR3 bases: TGTGCCAGCAGTTTATACAGGACCTACACAGATACGCAGTATTTT.

The chain joins TRBV28 to TRBJ1-4, with 8 bases aligning to TRBD1. Germline V gene data show CDR1 as MDHEN and CDR2 as SYDVKM. Germline trimming cut 5 bases from V and 5 bases from J; bases unmatched to any gene: 7. There are 15 residues in the CDR3. CDR3 bases: TGTGCCAGCAGTCCGGGGACAGGCATAAATGAAAAACTGTTTTTT. As protein: CASSPGTGINEKLFF.

This chain joins TRBV7-2 and TRBJ2-1; D possibly corresponds to TRBD2 (7 bases). The CDR3 has 18 residues. Trimming took 3 bases from V and 0 from J, leaving 18 bases between them. Germline CDR1 SGHTA, CDR2 FQGNSA. CDR3 in amino acids: CASSFRGAGESSYNEQFF. The CDR3 bases are TGTGCCAGCAGCTTCCGGGGGGCCGGGGAGAGCTCCTACAATGAGCAGTTCTTC.

Here the CDR3 reads CASRTTGGRVQPQHF. In DNA form, the CDR3 reads TGTGCCAGTAGGACCACCGGGGGGCGGGTTCAGCCCCAGCATTTT. J is TRBJ1-5 and V is TRBV28; weak D call: TRBD1 (6 bases). Germline V gene sequence: CDR1 MDHEN, CDR2 SYDVKM. The CDR3 runs 15 residues. V gave up 9 bases and J gave up 6 bases, with 21 bases separating them.

This chain joins TRBV3-1 (or the pseudogene TRBV3-2) and TRBJ1-3; a weak D match, TRBD1 (6 bases). V dropped 6 bases and J dropped 0 bases, with 12 bases sitting between them. The germline CDR1 and CDR2 sequences are LGHDT and YNNKEL (reference sequence). The CDR3 loop spans 15 amino acids. The CDR3 region has the DNA TGTGCCAGCAGACAGGGCCCGACCTCTGGAAACACCATATATTTT. It yields the protein CASRQGPTSGNTIYF.

The chain joins TRBV19 to TRBJ1-3; D is undetermined. The CDR3 is 13 amino acids. Germline V CDR1 and CDR2: LNHDA, SQIVND (reference sequence). Trimming took off 4 bases at V and 7 bases at J, with 11 bases between the two ends. This CDR3 reads CASSSSPRNTIYF. CDR3 in DNA: TGTGCCAGTAGTAGCAGTCCGAGGAACACCATATATTTT.

The J gene is TRBJ1-2, the V gene TRBV5-4; TRBD1 matches 7 bases. CDR1 is SGHNT and CDR2 is YYREEE in the germline V gene (reference sequence). Trimming took 4 bases from V and 5 from J; bases not matched to a gene: 8. The CDR3 loop spans 14 amino acids. The DNA of the CDR3 is TGTGCCAGCAGCCTAAGACAGGGTTATTATGGCTACACCTTC. Amino acids: CASSLRQGYYGYTF.

CDR3 amino acids: CASSQDIASGSGEKLFF. The CDR3 nucleotides read TGCGCCAGCAGCCAAGATATCGCCTCGGGTAGCGGCGAAAAACTGTTTTTT. The chain is built from TRBV4-1 and TRBJ1-4, with no clear D. Trimming removed 0 bases from V and 8 bases from J, with 19 bases in between. The CDR3 extends over 17 amino acids. From germline, CDR1 is MGHRA and CDR2 YSYEKL.

This clone was seen once. This chain uses TRBV7-7 with TRBJ2-6; 7 positions match TRBD1. The V segment lost 10 bases and the J segment 2 bases; nucleotides outside the gene matches: 17. Germline V gives CDR1 SSHAT, CDR2 FNYEAQ (reference sequence). The CDR3 has 18 residues. Here the CDR3 reads CAIKTGSTRRTGANVLTF. The CDR3, as DNA: TGTGCCATCAAGACAGGGAGCACTAGGAGGACTGGGGCCAACGTCCTGACTTTC.

The rearrangement joins TRBV10-3 to TRBJ2-1, with a tentative D call TRBD1 (5 bases). The V and J ends lost 2 bases and 2 bases respectively, with 7 bases between them. The CDR3 covers 14 residues. Per germline, CDR1 ENHRY and CDR2 SYGVKD. The CDR3, as DNA: TGTGCCATCAGTGAGGCAGGGACCTACAATGAGCAGTTCTTC. This gives the protein CAISEAGTYNEQFF.

The chain recombines TRBV4-2 with TRBJ2-7, with D possibly matching TRBD1 (5 bases). Germline V gives CDR1 LGHNA, CDR2 YNFKEQ. This CDR3 comprises 15 residues. Trimming shortened V by 4 bases and J by 0 bases, and 13 bases separated the two germline ends. The CDR3 nucleotides are TGTGCCAGCAGCCGAACTCAGGGCGACTCCTACGAGCAGTACTTC. This codes for CASSRTQGDSYEQYF.

The rearrangement links TRBV3-1 (or the pseudogene TRBV3-2) to TRBJ2-7; 8 bases map to TRBD2. The CDR3 spans 15 residues. V was clipped by 5 bases and J by 2 bases; unmatched bases: 8. Germline V gene sequence: CDR1 LGHDT, CDR2 YNNKEL (reference sequence). CDR3 residues: CASSRGSGDTYEQYF. CDR3 nucleotides: TGTGCCAGCAGCAGGGGTAGCGGGGACACCTACGAGCAGTACTTC.

This chain joins TRBV6-5 and TRBJ2-2; 7 nucleotides match TRBD1. Germline values: CDR1 MNHEY, CDR2 SVGAGI. This CDR3 contains 15 residues. Trimming took 6 bases from V and 4 from J; bases not matched to a gene: 8. The CDR3 loop reads CASRIHGQVTGELFF. CDR3 nucleotide sequence: TGTGCCAGCAGAATACACGGACAGGTCACCGGGGAGCTGTTTTTT.

J is TRBJ2-2 and V is TRBV7-2; D not resolved. The CDR3 is made up of 14 amino acids. Germline CDR1 SGHTA, CDR2 FQGNSA. V gave up 3 bases and J gave up 4 bases, with 9 bases separating them. As DNA, the CDR3 is TGTGCCAGCAGCTTTAAGGGTGGCACCGGGGAGCTGTTTTTT. Amino acid sequence: CASSFKGGTGELFF.

This chain links TRBV7-2 with TRBJ1-5, with 8 bases lining up with TRBD1. This CDR3 has 15 amino acids. V lost 5 bases and J lost 6; bases outside the gene matches: 9. Germline V lookup: CDR1 SGHTA, CDR2 FQGNSA. DNA of the CDR3: TGTGCCAGCAGCGCGGGACAGGACATCGGTCAGCCCCAGCATTTT. Protein sequence: CASSAGQDIGQPQHF.

This chain joins TRBV6-5 and TRBJ1-2; TRBD1 is a possible D gene (6 bases). The V gene lost 2 bases and the J gene lost 2 bases, with 9 bases spanning the gap. Per germline, CDR1 MNHEY and CDR2 SVGAGI. The CDR3 has 14 amino acids. The CDR3 protein is CASSYGGLNYGYTF. DNA of the CDR3: TGTGCCAGCAGTTACGGGGGGCTCAACTATGGCTACACCTTC.

This clone showed up just once. The chain carries TRBV2 and TRBJ1-2, with D hard to call. CDR3 length: 12 residues. The ends were cut back, 8 bases at V and 8 bases at J, with 15 bases in the middle. The germline gives CDR1 SNHLY, CDR2 FYNNEI. This CDR3 reads CASVDTPWGYTF. CDR3 nucleotide sequence: TGTGCCAGCGTCGATACCCCTTGGGGCTACACCTTC.

Concerning this clone itself: An end of the junction does not agree with germline; a read error may underlie this. The rearrangement uses TRBV19 and TRBJ1-2, with D maybe TRBD1 (5 bases). The germline V gene encodes CDR1 LNHDA and CDR2 SQIVND (reference sequence). The CDR3 is 12 amino acids. CDR3 in DNA: TGTGCCAGTAGTATTAATGGGGCTCACGCCATCTTC. This encodes CASSINGAHAIF.

Only one count was recorded for this clone. The chain joins TRBV7-2 to TRBJ2-1, with 13 positions matching TRBD2. The CDR3 is 18 residues long. Trimming at V came to 2 bases and at J to 0 bases, leaving 4 bases not matched to a gene. Germline CDR1 and CDR2: SGHTA and FQGNSA. CDR3 coding DNA: TGTGCCAGCAGCTTAAGGCGGACTAGCGGGGGCTCCTACAATGAGCAGTTCTTC. Its protein is CASSLRRTSGGSYNEQFF.

The V call is TRBV19, the J call TRBJ2-3; 7 bases map to TRBD1. The trim removed 4 bases at V and 1 base at J, leaving 11 bases unmatched. The CDR3 loop spans 17 amino acids. Per the germline V gene, CDR1 is LNHDA and CDR2 is SQIVND (reference sequence). The DNA for the CDR3 is TGTGCCAGTAGTACAGAACAGGGGACCCAGGGCACAGATACGCAGTATTTT. Amino acid sequence: CASSTEQGTQGTDTQYF.

The V and J genes are TRBV19 and TRBJ1-2; 7 bases line up with TRBD1. Germline trimming cut 3 bases from V and 6 bases from J; bases unmatched to any gene: 4. Germline V CDR1 and CDR2: LNHDA, SQIVND (reference sequence). This CDR3 comprises 13 residues. In nucleotides, the CDR3 is TGTGCCAGTAGTATTAATCAGGGGGATGGCTACACCTTC. Protein sequence: CASSINQGDGYTF.

The chain couples TRBV30 to TRBJ2-3; no firm D call. The CDR3 covers 12 residues. Germline loops: CDR1 GTSNPN, CDR2 SVGIG (reference sequence). The ends were cut back, 1 base at V and 3 bases at J, with 5 bases in the middle. The DNA for the CDR3 is TGTGCCTGGAGTGGACAAACAGATACGCAGTATTTT. Protein sequence: CAWSGQTDTQYF.

The chain couples TRBV6-5 to TRBJ1-2; 9 nucleotides line up with TRBD1. There are 13 residues in the CDR3. The germline CDR1 and CDR2 sequences are MNHEY and SVGAGI. J was trimmed by 8 bases and V by 6 bases; bases with no gene match: 7. The CDR3 protein is CASSAQGAQGYTF. The CDR3 bases are TGTGCCAGCAGCGCACAGGGGGCGCAGGGCTACACCTTC.